The clone carrying this TCR beta chain was counted a few times. Antigen specificity is unknown. The sample originates from a study of T-cell reconstitution after alpha-beta-depleted transplantation in children. Germline CDR1 and CDR2: KGHSH and LQKENI. V was trimmed by 6 bases and J by 5 bases, leaving 17 bases between them. This CDR3 spans 15 amino acids. Preparation of the TCRbeta library used unique molecular identifiers. Via MiXCR, TCRdb re-called the PCR reads, giving one row per CDR3 protein. This table holds approximately 500,000 distinct CDR3 sequences, 27% found once. Study results and caveats: T cells produced anew were the main source of T-cell counts and diversity one year after transplant. Reportedly, roughly two months post-transplant, alpha-beta T cells arose from several hundred expanded graft clones.

The TCR was taken from a boy younger than two with Wiskott-Aldrich syndrome, due to receive a stem cell transplant. V is TRBV18 and J is TRBJ2-1; no reliable D call. Material: PBMCs, obtained before TCRalphabeta/CD19-depleted stem cell transplant. CDR3 amino acids: CASSTTSSPDNEQFF. In DNA, the CDR3 is TGTGCCAGCTCGACCACGTCGTCACCGGACAATGAGCAGTTCTTC.